The 2 T cell receptor beta chains given below trace back to one sample, sequenced in a study of OX40 agonist ivuxolimab in advanced cancers. TCRdb keeps only in-frame clones here, not all; method: immunoSEQ multiplex PCR. The sample holds tens of thousands of clones; around 76% are singletons and the top ten take around 15%. Sequenced material: CD4+ or CD8+ T cells sorted from blood, taken in a trial of the OX40 agonist ivuxolimab. Source of these receptors: an adult with an advanced solid tumor such as melanoma, head and neck, liver or kidney cancer.

This clone was detected only once. The chain combines TRBV6-5 with TRBJ1-2; D call uncertain. Germline V gives CDR1 MNHEY, CDR2 SVGAGI. The V end lost 0 bases, the J end lost 7 bases, and 9 bases lay between the germline ends. The CDR3 sequence is 13 residues long. The CDR3 sequence is CASSYSTLSGYTF. The DNA of the CDR3 is TGTGCCAGCAGTTACTCGACTTTATCTGGCTACACCTTC.

In its sample, this clone was seen once. This sequence joins TRBV5-8 and TRBJ2-2, with D maybe TRBD2 (6 bases). Trimming removed 5 bases at V and 7 bases at J, with 15 bases between. Germline CDR1 is SGHTS and CDR2 is YDEGEE. The CDR3 spans 14 residues. CDR3 in DNA: TGTGCCAGCAGTCTTAGCGGAGATGTCGGGGAGCTGTTTTTT. This encodes CASSLSGDVGELFF.